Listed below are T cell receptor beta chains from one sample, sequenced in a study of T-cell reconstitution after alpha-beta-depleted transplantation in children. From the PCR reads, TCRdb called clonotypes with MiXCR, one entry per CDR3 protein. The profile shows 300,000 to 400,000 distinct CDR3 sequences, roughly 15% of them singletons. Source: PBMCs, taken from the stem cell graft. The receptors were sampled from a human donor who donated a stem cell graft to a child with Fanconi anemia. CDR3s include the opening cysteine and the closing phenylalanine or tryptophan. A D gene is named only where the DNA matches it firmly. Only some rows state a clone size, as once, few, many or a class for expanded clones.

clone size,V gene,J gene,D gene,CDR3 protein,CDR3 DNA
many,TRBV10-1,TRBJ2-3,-,CASSESWSELGDTQYF,TGCGCCAGCAGTGAGTCGTGGTCCGAACTCGGGGATACGCAGTATTTT
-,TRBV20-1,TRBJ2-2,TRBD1,CSAVDRGRYTGELFF,TGCAGTGCCGTGGACAGGGGGCGATACACCGGGGAGCTGTTTTTT
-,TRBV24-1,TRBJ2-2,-,CATSEFNTGELFF,TGTGCCACCAGTGAATTCAACACCGGGGAGCTGTTTTTT
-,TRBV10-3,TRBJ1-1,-,CAIRVNTEAFF,TGTGCCATTCGCGTGAACACTGAAGCTTTCTTT
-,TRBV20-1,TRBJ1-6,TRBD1,CSASGQGNSPLHF,TGCAGTGCCTCCGGACAGGGAAATTCACCCCTCCACTTT
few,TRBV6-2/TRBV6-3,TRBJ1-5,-,CASSYSRIFNQPQHF,TGTGCCAGCAGTTACTCACGGATCTTCAATCAGCCCCAGCATTTT
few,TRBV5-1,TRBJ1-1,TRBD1,CASSWGTGTLEAFF,TGCGCCAGCAGCTGGGGGACAGGGACCCTTGAAGCTTTCTTT
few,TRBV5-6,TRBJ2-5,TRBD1,CASSLGQGLSETQYF,TGTGCCAGCAGCTTGGGACAGGGGTTGTCAGAGACCCAGTACTTC
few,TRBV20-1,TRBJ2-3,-,CSARDSLQTDTQYF,TGCAGTGCTAGAGATTCACTACAGACAGATACGCAGTATTTT
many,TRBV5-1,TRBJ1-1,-,CASRQGASPTEAFF,TGCGCCTCACGGCAGGGAGCCTCCCCAACTGAAGCTTTCTTT
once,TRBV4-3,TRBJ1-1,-,CASSQDWGEAFF,TGCGCCAGCAGCCAAGATTGGGGCGAAGCTTTCTTT
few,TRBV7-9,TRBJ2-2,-,CASSWGLGANTGELFF,TGTGCCAGCAGCTGGGGACTGGGTGCGAACACCGGGGAGCTGTTTTTT
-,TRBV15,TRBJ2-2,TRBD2,CATSRDPVAGGFGGELFF,TGTGCCACCAGCAGAGACCCGGTCGCGGGGGGGTTTGGCGGGGAGCTGTTTTTT
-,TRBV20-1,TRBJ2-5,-,CSARIRRAGTETQYF,TGCAGTGCTAGAATCCGGCGGGCAGGGACGGAGACCCAGTACTTC
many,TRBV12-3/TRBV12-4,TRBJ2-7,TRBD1,CASSLGQGTREQYF,TGTGCCAGCAGTTTAGGACAGGGGACGCGGGAGCAGTACTTC
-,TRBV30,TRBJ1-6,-,CAWTLGPSLNSPLHF,TGTGCCTGGACCCTGGGTCCCAGTCTGAATTCACCCCTCCACTTT
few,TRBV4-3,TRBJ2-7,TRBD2,CASSRTSGGGNEQYF,TGCGCCAGCAGCCGGACTAGCGGGGGAGGCAACGAGCAGTACTTC
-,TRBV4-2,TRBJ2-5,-,CASSQLREGQETQYF,TGTGCCAGCAGCCAATTAAGAGAGGGCCAAGAGACCCAGTACTTC
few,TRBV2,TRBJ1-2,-,CASSDSALYGYTF,TGTGCCAGCAGTGATTCGGCACTTTATGGCTACACCTTC
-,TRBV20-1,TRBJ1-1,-,CSASGTMNTEAFF,TGCAGTGCTAGCGGGACAATGAACACTGAAGCTTTCTTT
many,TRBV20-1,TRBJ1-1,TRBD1,CSASNTGVVGNTEAFF,TGCAGTGCTAGTAACACAGGGGTAGTGGGGAACACTGAAGCTTTCTTT
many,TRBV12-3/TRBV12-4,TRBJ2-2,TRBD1,CASSTGVYTGELFF,TGTGCCAGCAGTACAGGGGTTTACACCGGGGAGCTGTTTTTT
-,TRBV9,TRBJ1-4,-,CASNRDGAEKLFF,TGTGCCAGCAACCGGGACGGTGCTGAAAAACTGTTTTTT
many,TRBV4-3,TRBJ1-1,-,CASSQERNTEAFF,TGCGCCAGCAGCCAAGAAAGGAACACTGAAGCTTTCTTT
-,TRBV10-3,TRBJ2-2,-,CAISESGIDTGELFF,TGTGCCATCAGTGAGTCAGGGATTGACACCGGGGAGCTGTTTTTT
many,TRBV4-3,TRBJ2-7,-,CASSQDPDFYEQYF,TGCGCCAGCAGCCAAGATCCTGATTTCTACGAGCAGTACTTC
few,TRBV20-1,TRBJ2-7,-,CSARINYEQYF,TGCAGTGCTCGAATAAACTACGAGCAGTACTTC
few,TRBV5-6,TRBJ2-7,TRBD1,CASSSTGTGSYEQYF,TGTGCCAGCAGCTCGACCGGGACAGGTTCCTACGAGCAGTACTTC
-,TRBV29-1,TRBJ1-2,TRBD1,CSVGADRDRFNYGYTF,TGCAGCGTTGGTGCGGACCGGGACAGGTTTAACTATGGCTACACCTTC
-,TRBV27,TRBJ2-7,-,CASRPDPLIYEQYF,TGTGCCAGCAGGCCGGACCCTCTAATCTACGAGCAGTACTTC
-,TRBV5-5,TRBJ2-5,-,CASSRVDSQETQYF,TGTGCCAGCAGCCGGGTGGACAGCCAAGAGACCCAGTACTTC
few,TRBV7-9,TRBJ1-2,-,CASSQTLGRGVGYTF,TGTGCCAGCAGCCAAACCCTGGGCCGGGGAGTTGGCTACACCTTC
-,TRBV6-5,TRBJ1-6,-,CASGSPLHF,TGTGCCAGCGGGTCACCCCTCCACTTT
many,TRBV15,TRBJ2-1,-,CATSRAQTREQFF,TGTGCCACCAGCAGGGCTCAGACTAGAGAGCAGTTCTTC
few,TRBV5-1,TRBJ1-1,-,CASSPGTDMNTEAFF,TGCGCCAGCAGCCCCGGGACCGACATGAACACTGAAGCTTTCTTT
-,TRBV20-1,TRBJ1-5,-,CSARASPGGSSPQHF,TGCAGTGCTAGAGCCTCCCCGGGGGGCTCATCGCCCCAGCATTTT
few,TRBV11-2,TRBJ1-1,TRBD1,CASSFWDRDMNTEAFF,TGTGCCAGCAGCTTTTGGGACAGGGACATGAACACTGAAGCTTTCTTT
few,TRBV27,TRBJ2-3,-,CASSLLGAGDTQYF,TGTGCCAGCAGCCTATTGGGGGCCGGGGATACGCAGTATTTT
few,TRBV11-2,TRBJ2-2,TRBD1,CASSFVIGGALNTGELFF,TGTGCCAGCAGCTTCGTTATAGGGGGCGCATTGAACACCGGGGAGCTGTTTTTT
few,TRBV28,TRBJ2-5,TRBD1,CASSFRRGPETQYF,TGTGCCAGCAGTTTTCGAAGGGGGCCAGAGACCCAGTACTTC
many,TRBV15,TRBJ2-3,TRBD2,CATSRDRGADTQYF,TGTGCCACCAGCAGAGATCGGGGGGCAGATACGCAGTATTTT
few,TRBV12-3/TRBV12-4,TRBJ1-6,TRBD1,CATRQTGNSPLHF,TGTGCCACCAGGCAGACAGGGAATTCACCCCTCCACTTT
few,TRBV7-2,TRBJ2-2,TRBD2,CASSSGRVTGELFF,TGTGCCAGCAGCTCAGGGAGGGTCACCGGGGAGCTGTTTTTT
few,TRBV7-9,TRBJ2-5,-,CASSLDPGRQETQYF,TGTGCCAGCAGCTTAGACCCGGGACGGCAAGAGACCCAGTACTTC
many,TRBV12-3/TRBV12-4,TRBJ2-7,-,CASRGGVSYEQYF,TGTGCCAGCAGGGGAGGAGTGTCCTACGAGCAGTACTTC
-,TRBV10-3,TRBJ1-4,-,CAISEASFNEKLFF,TGTGCCATCAGTGAGGCCAGCTTTAATGAAAAACTGTTTTTT
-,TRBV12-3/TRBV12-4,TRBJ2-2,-,CATVEASVGELFF,TGTGCCACCGTCGAGGCGTCCGTCGGGGAGCTGTTTTTT
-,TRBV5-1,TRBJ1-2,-,CASSLATAYGYTF,TGCGCCAGCAGCTTGGCGACAGCCTATGGCTACACCTTC
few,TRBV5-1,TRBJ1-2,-,CASSLGDLGRYTF,TGCGCCAGCAGCTTGGGGGACCTAGGCCGCTACACCTTC
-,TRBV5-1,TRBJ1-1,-,CASSLLSSGGTEAFF,TGCGCCAGCAGCCTGCTTAGCTCCGGCGGCACTGAAGCTTTCTTT
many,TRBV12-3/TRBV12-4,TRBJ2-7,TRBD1,CASSPRDRSSYEQYF,TGTGCCAGCAGCCCTCGGGACAGGAGCTCCTACGAGCAGTACTTC
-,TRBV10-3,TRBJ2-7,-,CAISESGRSYEQYF,TGTGCCATCAGTGAGTCTGGACGGTCCTACGAGCAGTACTTC
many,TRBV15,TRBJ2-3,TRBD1,CATSRRDRFADTQYF,TGTGCCACCAGCAGGAGGGACAGGTTTGCAGATACGCAGTATTTT
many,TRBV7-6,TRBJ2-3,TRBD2,CASSPFSGETDTQYF,TGTGCCAGCAGCCCCTTTAGCGGGGAGACAGATACGCAGTATTTT
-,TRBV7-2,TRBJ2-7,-,CASSLDPTNSYEQYF,TGTGCCAGCAGCTTAGACCCGACAAATTCCTACGAGCAGTACTTC
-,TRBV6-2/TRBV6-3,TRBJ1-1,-,CASSETLFEAFF,TGTGCCAGCAGTGAGACACTCTTTGAAGCTTTCTTT
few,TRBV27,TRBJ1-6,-,CASSLRRGGDSPLHF,TGTGCCAGCAGTTTAAGGAGGGGCGGAGATTCACCCCTCCACTTT